The 16 T cell receptor beta chains reported below all come from one sample, sequenced in a study of T cell responses to AZD1222 COVID-19 vaccine. Clones were sequenced by immunoSEQ multiplex PCR, and TCRdb holds only the in-frame ones, with some missing. Among about 120,000 clones listed, about 83% were seen once. Sequences were derived from peripheral blood, sampled on day 0 of AZD1222 vaccination. The receptor set was obtained from an adult in good health.

This chain connects TRBV28 to TRBJ2-7; possible D gene TRBD2, 6 bases. The CDR3 is made up of 14 amino acids. The germline V gene encodes CDR1 MDHEN and CDR2 SYDVKM. V lost 6 bases and J lost 2, with 14 bases in between. The CDR3 region is CASSNGGSTYEQYF. The CDR3 bases are TGTGCCAGCAGCAATGGGGGGTCGACCTACGAGCAGTACTTC.

V gene TRBV7-8 combines with J gene TRBJ2-3, with D possibly TRBD2 on 7 matching bases. Per germline, CDR1 SGHVS and CDR2 FQNEAQ. CDR3 size: 17 residues. The germline V and J ends were trimmed by 8 bases and 5 bases, with 26 bases remaining between them. CDR3 sequence: CASSPLVDVRGGDTQYF. Here the CDR3 DNA reads TGTGCCAGCTCCCCTCTCGTGGACGTTAGGGGGGGAGATACGCAGTATTTT.

V gene TRBV5-8 combines with J gene TRBJ2-7; D ambiguous. V was clipped by 4 bases and J by 2 bases, with 7 bases between them. Germline CDR1 is SGHTS and CDR2 is YDEGEE. This CDR3 is built from 12 residues. The CDR3 DNA reads as TGTGCCAGCAGCCGTAAAACCTACGAGCAGTACTTC. Protein: CASSRKTYEQYF. Full variable domain (missing parts from reference TRBV5-8 and TRBJ2-7): EAGVTQSPTHLIKTRGQQATLRCSPISGHTSVYWYQQALGLGLQFLLWYDEGEERNRGNFPPRFSGRQFPNYSSELNVNALELEDSALYLCASSRKTYEQYFGPGTRLTVT.

The count of this clone is one. The chain is built from TRBV10-3 and TRBJ2-1; 10 positions agree with TRBD2. The J segment lost 6 bases and the V segment lost 6 bases, leaving 8 bases of the junction unmatched. The CDR3 sequence is 15 residues long. The germline gives CDR1 ENHRY, CDR2 SYGVKD. The CDR3 DNA reads as TGTGCCATCAGCGAAGCGGGAGGGCCTAGCAATGAGCAGTTCTTC. Translating it yields CAISEAGGPSNEQFF.

The table lists this clone with a few counts. The chain has TRBV3-1 (or the pseudogene TRBV3-2) and TRBJ2-1; 10 bases are a match to TRBD2. The V segment lost 1 base and the J segment 10 bases; nucleotides outside the gene matches: 10. The CDR3 loop spans 16 amino acids. Germline V gene sequence: CDR1 LGHDT, CDR2 YNNKEL (reference sequence). Here the CDR3 reads CASSQGGLAGVREQFF. CDR3 bases: TGTGCCAGCAGCCAAGGGGGTCTAGCGGGAGTCCGGGAGCAGTTCTTC.

This clone was detected only once. The chain links TRBV11-2 to TRBJ2-1; D uncertain. Trimming pared 6 bases from V and 9 bases from J, leaving 12 bases between. The CDR3 is 12 residues long. The V gene's germline CDR1 is SGHAT and CDR2 FQNNGV. The CDR3 DNA reads TGTGCCAGCAGTCATGGTACTACTGAGCAGTTCTTC. This translates into CASSHGTTEQFF.

V is TRBV2 and J is TRBJ1-2; D may be TRBD1 (6 bases). CDR1 and CDR2 from the germline V gene are SNHLY and FYNNEI. This CDR3 has 13 residues. Trimming took off 2 bases at V and 8 bases at J, with 12 bases between the two ends. Here the CDR3 reads CASSERGTGGYTF. Written as DNA, the CDR3 is TGTGCCAGCAGTGAAAGGGGTACAGGGGGCTACACCTTC.

This sequence joins TRBV6-1 and TRBJ2-6; 9 bases fit TRBD2. V was pared by 2 bases and J by 0 bases, with 5 bases of the junction left unmatched. Germline assignment: CDR1 MNHNS and CDR2 SASEGT. This CDR3 comprises 18 residues. CDR3 coding DNA: TGTGCCAGCAGTGAACAACTAGCGGGTGACTCTGGGGCCAACGTCCTGACTTTC. The encoded protein is CASSEQLAGDSGANVLTF.

This rearrangement joins TRBV27 to TRBJ1-1; D remains unclear. The CDR3 runs to 13 residues. Trimming shortened V by 6 bases and J by 5 bases, and 13 bases separated the two germline ends. The germline gives CDR1 MNHEY, CDR2 SMNVEV (reference sequence). The CDR3 protein is CASSDTWRTEAFF. For the CDR3, the DNA is TGTGCCAGCAGCGACACTTGGAGGACTGAAGCTTTCTTT.

This rearrangement joins TRBV5-1 to TRBJ2-3; D gene ambiguous. The V end was cut by 3 bases, the J end by 2 bases, with 13 bases between. Germline CDR1 is SGHRS and CDR2 is YFSETQ. The CDR3 runs 15 residues. CDR3 in amino acids: CASSSNPGTTDTQYF. Written as DNA, the CDR3 is TGCGCCAGCAGCTCGAACCCTGGTACCACAGATACGCAGTATTTT.

The chain recombines TRBV6-4 with TRBJ1-2; possibly TRBD1 for D (5 bases). Germline loops: CDR1 MRHNA, CDR2 SNTAGT. The CDR3 consists of 16 residues. Trimming cost V 2 bases and J 1 base, with 14 bases left between them. The CDR3 is CASSDTTGTDNYGYTF. The CDR3 nucleotides read TGTGCCAGCAGTGACACGACCGGGACCGATAACTATGGCTACACCTTC.

This clone showed up just once. The V call is TRBV13, the J call TRBJ1-3; D gene unclear. Germline assignment: CDR1 PRHDT and CDR2 FYEKMQ (reference sequence). V shed 5 bases and J shed 4 bases, with 6 bases lying between them. This CDR3 contains 12 residues. The chain's CDR3 is CASSAGGNTIYF. CDR3 nucleotide sequence: TGTGCCAGCAGCGCTGGGGGAAACACCATATATTTT.

This chain uses TRBV28 with TRBJ1-6; D gene unclear. Trimming shortened V by 3 bases and J by 4 bases, and 10 bases separated the two germline ends. Germline V CDR1 and CDR2: MDHEN, SYDVKM. This CDR3 has 15 amino acids. The CDR3 nucleotides are TGTGCCAGCAGTTTGGGCCGTCTATATAATTCACCCCTCCACTTT. Translating gives CASSLGRLYNSPLHF. Full variable domain (missing parts from reference TRBV28 and TRBJ1-6): DVKVTQSSRYLVKRTGEKVFLECVQDMDHENMFWYRQDPGLGLRLIYFSYDVKMKEKGDIPEGYSVSREKKERFSLILESASTNQTSMYLCASSLGRLYNSPLHFGNGTRLTVT.

This chain uses TRBV27 with TRBJ1-5, with D maybe TRBD1 (5 bases). CDR1 MNHEY and CDR2 SMNVEV come from the germline V gene (reference sequence). Deletions cut 2 bases from V and 0 bases from J, with 14 bases between. This CDR3 region has 17 residues. In DNA form, the CDR3 reads TGTGCCAGCAGTTTACGGGGTAGGGGTGATAGCAATCAGCCCCAGCATTTT. Translating it yields CASSLRGRGDSNQPQHF.

The chain employs TRBV4-1 and TRBJ2-1; D is unresolved. The CDR3 has 13 residues. Germline CDR1 reads MGHRA; CDR2 reads YSYEKL. V was clipped by 4 bases and J by 5 bases, with 9 bases between them. CDR3 loop: CASSLLEHNEQFF. The CDR3 nucleotides are TGCGCCAGCAGCCTCCTAGAGCACAATGAGCAGTTCTTC.

Points on this clone: Other DNA sequences in the sample encode the same CDR3. The chain links TRBV28 to TRBJ1-2; weak D call: TRBD1 (5 bases). The CDR3 is 13 residues long. Germline CDR1 and CDR2: MDHEN and SYDVKM. Between the trimmed V and J ends, which lost 6 bases and 3 bases, there was a span of 11 bases. The CDR3 nucleotides read TGTGCCAGCAGCTTAGACAGAGACTATGGCTACACCTTC. It is translated as CASSLDRDYGYTF.